This entry lists 20 T cell receptor beta chains sequenced from one sample in a study of beta chain features in type 1 diabetes. Sequencing targeted expressed TCRB transcripts, as all isolated RNA had been reverse transcribed. Sequencing was performed with immunoSEQ multiplex PCR; in TCRdb, only in-frame clones are kept and a portion is missing. This repertoire shows 430,000 or so clones, over 10% found once; its top ten account for roughly 0.046%. The sample comprised naive CD4+ T cells from blood. These receptors were taken from a woman between 18 and 29 years old in good health.

The J gene is TRBJ2-3, the V gene TRBV4-1; 10 bases are a match to TRBD2. V dropped 4 bases and J dropped 2; count of bases not matched to a gene: 3. The CDR3 covers 15 residues. The germline V gene encodes CDR1 MGHRA and CDR2 YSYEKL. The CDR3 loop is CASSPGLAATDTQYF. The CDR3 DNA is TGCGCCAGCAGCCCCGGACTAGCGGCCACAGATACGCAGTATTTT.

This clone was counted between two and nine times. The chain carries TRBV19 and TRBJ2-4; D possibly matches TRBD1 or TRBD2 (5 bases each). Trimming stripped 1 base from V and 3 bases from J, with 7 bases between. The CDR3 contains 14 residues. Germline V lookup: CDR1 LNHDA, CDR2 SQIVND (reference sequence). The CDR3 DNA sequence: TGTGCCAGTAGTATAGGGGGGTACAAAAACATTCAGTACTTC. Encoded protein: CASSIGGYKNIQYF.

Only a few counts were recorded for this clone. The chain is built from TRBV5-6 and TRBJ2-3, with 8 bases aligning to TRBD2. Germline trimming cut 5 bases from V and 12 bases from J; bases unmatched to any gene: 14. Looked up from germline, CDR1 is SGHDT and CDR2 is YYEEEE. This CDR3 comprises 14 residues. The CDR3 DNA follows: TGTGCCAGCAGTCGGAGCGGGGGCGCAATCTTCCAGTATTTT. Translation: CASSRSGGAIFQYF.

The chain carries TRBV7-3 and TRBJ2-1; D unclear. Germline CDR1 SGHTA, CDR2 FQGTGA. The CDR3 extends over 16 amino acids. The germline V and J ends were trimmed by 5 bases and 3 bases, with 17 bases remaining between them. The CDR3 DNA follows: TGTGCCAGCAGCCGCCAGCCGGCGCGCGACTACAATGAGCAGTTCTTC. This codes for CASSRQPARDYNEQFF.

This clone was seen only a few times. The junction departs from the called germline gene at one end, perhaps through a read error. The same CDR3 can be traced to other DNA sequences in this sample. V gene TRBV7-3 combines with J gene TRBJ2-5; no firm D call. The germline V gene encodes CDR1 SGHTA and CDR2 FQGTGA. This CDR3 contains 13 residues. The CDR3 DNA reads as TGTGCCAGCAGCTTAGCGGCTGAAGAGACACAGTACTTC. Its protein is CASSLAAEETQYF.

This clone was detected only a few times. The chain couples TRBV5-5 to TRBJ2-7; 9 bases are a match to TRBD2. CDR1 is SGHKS, CDR2 YYEKEE, per germline (reference sequence). This CDR3 contains 15 residues. V lost 2 bases and J lost 0; bases outside the gene matches: 3. The CDR3 DNA reads TGTGCCAGCAGCTTTAGGACTAGCGACTCCTACGAGCAGTACTTC. Translation gives CASSFRTSDSYEQYF.

The J gene is TRBJ2-5, the V gene TRBV5-1; 7 bases match TRBD1. J gave up 2 bases and V 6 bases, and 10 bases lay outside the gene matches. CDR1 SGHRS and CDR2 YFSETQ come from the germline V gene. This CDR3 comprises 15 residues. The CDR3 bases are TGCGCCAGCACATCCCGACAGGGAAAACAAGAGACCCAGTACTTC. It encodes CASTSRQGKQETQYF.

This chain connects TRBV19 to TRBJ1-1, with D unclear. The germline CDR1 and CDR2 sequences are LNHDA and SQIVND (reference sequence). The germline V and J ends were trimmed by 5 bases and 0 bases, with 7 bases remaining between them. The CDR3 has 13 amino acids. The CDR3 here is CASSLALNTEAFF. The DNA for the CDR3 is TGTGCCAGTAGTTTGGCCTTGAACACTGAAGCTTTCTTT.

This chain connects TRBV18 to TRBJ2-1, with D tentatively TRBD1 or TRBD2 (5 bases each). The V and J ends lost 4 bases and 7 bases respectively, with 17 bases between them. Per germline, CDR1 KGHSH and CDR2 LQKENI. The CDR3 totals 15 residues. DNA of the CDR3: TGTGCCAGCTCACAGGACATTTGGGGAGAGAATGAGCAGTTCTTC. Its protein is CASSQDIWGENEQFF.

This chain joins TRBV6-6 and TRBJ2-7; 7 bases fit TRBD2. Unmatched junction bases numbered 7, after V lost 5 bases and J lost 3 bases. The germline V gene encodes CDR1 MNHNY and CDR2 SVGAGI (reference sequence). The CDR3 contains 14 residues. CDR3 DNA sequence: TGTGCCAGCAGTAGACTAGCTGAAGACTACGAGCAGTACTTC. Protein product: CASSRLAEDYEQYF.

This clone turned up a few times. This chain uses TRBV2 with TRBJ2-3; D unclear. V lost 4 bases and J lost 2, with 13 bases in between. The CDR3 consists of 15 residues. CDR1 SNHLY and CDR2 FYNNEI come from the germline V gene. DNA for the CDR3: TGTGCCAGCAGTGGGGTGGGCAGCCCCACAGATACGCAGTATTTT. It is translated as CASSGVGSPTDTQYF.

The chain carries TRBV29-1 and TRBJ2-7; perhaps TRBD1 as D (6 bases). Trimming took 7 bases from V and 6 from J, leaving 16 bases between them. This CDR3 is 12 amino acids long. Per germline, CDR1 SQVTM and CDR2 ANQGSEA. The chain's CDR3 is CSAGEGDGEQYF. CDR3 coding DNA: TGCAGCGCCGGTGAGGGGGATGGCGAGCAGTACTTC.

The sample holds a few counts of this clone. This chain connects TRBV7-9 to TRBJ2-1; 8 bases line up with TRBD1. Unmatched junction bases numbered 3, after V lost 4 bases and J lost 1 base. The V gene's germline CDR1 is SEHNR and CDR2 FQNEAQ (reference sequence). The CDR3 covers 15 residues. The DNA for the CDR3 is TGTGCCAGCAGCTCCAGGGGGCTATCCTACAATGAGCAGTTCTTC. It yields the protein CASSSRGLSYNEQFF.

V gene TRBV2 combines with J gene TRBJ2-1; the D gene is possibly TRBD1 (6 bases). The CDR3 length is 12 residues. V gave up 6 bases and J gave up 8 bases, with 11 bases separating them. Germline lookup yields CDR1 SNHLY and CDR2 FYNNEI. This CDR3 is CASRGASYEQFF. The CDR3 DNA sequence: TGTGCCAGCAGGGGGGCTTCGTATGAGCAGTTCTTC.

J is TRBJ1-1 and V is TRBV20-1, with a possible D match to TRBD1 (5 bases). V lost 6 bases and J lost 4, with 9 bases in between. The CDR3 has 11 residues. Looked up from germline, CDR1 is DFQATT and CDR2 is SNEGSKA (reference sequence). CDR3 nucleotide sequence: TGCAGTGCCCTGGACACCACTGAAGCTTTCTTT. This codes for CSALDTTEAFF.

This clone appeared a few times. This chain links TRBV7-9 with TRBJ1-4; D is possibly TRBD1 (5 bases). V was pared by 4 bases and J by 7 bases, with 10 bases between. The CDR3 covers 13 residues. The germline gives CDR1 SEHNR, CDR2 FQNEAQ (reference sequence). DNA of the CDR3: TGTGCCAGCAGCTCCCTCGGGACTGAAAAACTGTTTTTT. Its protein product is CASSSLGTEKLFF.

A note on this clone: Other DNA sequences from this sample encode an identical CDR3 as well. The chain couples TRBV7-2 to TRBJ1-1; no clear D gene. Germline CDR1 reads SGHTA; CDR2 reads FQGNSA. V was pared by 3 bases and J by 1 base, with 6 bases between. CDR3 length: 13 amino acids. CDR3 region: CASSFAGNTEAFF. The CDR3 DNA reads as TGTGCCAGCAGCTTCGCGGGGAACACTGAAGCTTTCTTT.

This clone was seen only a few times. The CDR3 DNA is TGCGCCAGCAGCTTAGCCCGTGATAATGAGCAGTTCTTC. Translating it yields CASSLARDNEQFF. The chain uses TRBV5-1 and TRBJ2-1; D gene unclear. V lost 2 bases and J lost 7, with 10 bases in between. Per germline, CDR1 SGHRS and CDR2 YFSETQ. The CDR3 has 13 residues.

This clone was counted a few times. V gene TRBV14 combines with J gene TRBJ2-5, with D perhaps being TRBD1 or TRBD2 (6 bases each). Per germline, CDR1 SGHDN and CDR2 FVKESK. This CDR3 has 17 residues. V lost 4 bases to trimming and J lost 3 bases, with 21 bases between them. CDR3 coding DNA: TGTGCCAGCAGCCCCCTTTCAGGCGGAGGGGGAAAAGAGACCCAGTACTTC. Its translation is CASSPLSGGGGKETQYF. Based on the CDR3 plus reference TRBV14 and TRBJ2-5, the full variable domain is EAGVTQFPSHSVIEKGQTVTLRCDPISGHDNLYWYRRVMGKEIKFLLHFVKESKQDESGMPNNRFLAERTGGTYSTLKVQPAELEDSGVYFCASSPLSGGGGKETQYFGPGTRLLVL.

This clone was picked up many times. The genes are TRBV30 and TRBJ2-5; D gene uncertain. V shed 2 bases and J shed 5 bases, with 6 bases lying between them. Germline V gene lookup returns CDR1 GTSNPN and CDR2 SVGIG (reference sequence). CDR3 size: 11 residues. CDR3 sequence: CAWSNVETQYF. Here the CDR3 DNA reads TGTGCCTGGAGTAACGTTGAGACCCAGTACTTC.